Listed below are T cell receptor beta chains from one sample, sequenced in a study of cytomegalovirus exposure and HLA in healthy donors. The data were produced by immunoSEQ multiplex PCR, yet TCRdb's version contains in-frame clones alone and is incomplete. The sample yields roughly 200,000 clones, about 80% seen once. The sequencing sample was made of PBMCs. The receptor set was obtained from a woman aged 55-69 years in good health and CMV-seropositive. The CDR3 runs from the conserved cysteine through the conserved F or W. D genes are given only for firm matches. Clone size is not always given. Where it is, it says once, few, many or a class for expanded clones.

clone size,V gene,J gene,D gene,CDR3 protein,CDR3 DNA
NA,TRBV27,TRBJ1-5,TRBD1,CASSLRTGGINQPQHF,TGTGCCAGCAGTTTAAGGACAGGGGGGATCAATCAGCCCCAGCATTTT
NA,TRBV2,TRBJ1-2,TRBD1,CASSARDRGYGYTF,TGTGCCAGCAGTGCCCGGGACAGGGGCTATGGCTACACCTTC
NA,TRBV28,TRBJ1-2,TRBD1,CASSWAGGHYGYTF,TGTGCCAGCAGTTGGGCAGGGGGCCACTATGGCTACACCTTC
NA,TRBV28,TRBJ1-2,NA,CASSLSGFPGYTF,TGTGCCAGCAGTTTATCGGGGTTCCCCGGCTACACCTTC
once,TRBV7-8,TRBJ2-7,TRBD2,CASSLREGNYEQYF,TGTGCCAGCAGCTTAAGGGAGGGAAACTACGAGCAGTACTTC
NA,TRBV7-2,TRBJ2-1,TRBD2,CATQGRGGRNEQFF,TGTGCCACCCAAGGCCGGGGAGGGCGCAATGAGCAGTTCTTC
few,TRBV13,TRBJ2-7,TRBD2,CASSHPRLASYEQYF,TGTGCCAGCAGCCACCCCCGACTAGCCTCCTACGAGCAGTACTTC
NA,TRBV2,TRBJ2-5,NA,CASSGGVFQETQYF,TGTGCCAGCAGTGGGGGGGTTTTTCAAGAGACCCAGTACTTC
few,TRBV2,TRBJ1-5,NA,CASSVGARNQPQHF,TGTGCCAGCAGTGTAGGGGCGCGCAATCAGCCCCAGCATTTT
NA,TRBV7-6,TRBJ2-5,TRBD1,CASSLLPRGRVQETQYF,TGTGCCAGCAGCTTACTCCCCAGGGGGAGAGTCCAAGAGACCCAGTACTTC
once,TRBV7-2,TRBJ2-6,TRBD1,CASDRDRGPGANVLTF,TGTGCCAGCGACCGGGACAGGGGGCCTGGGGCCAACGTCCTGACTTTC
NA,TRBV19,TRBJ2-5,TRBD2,CASSMRGARDQETQYF,TGTGCCAGTAGTATGCGGGGGGCGCGGGATCAAGAGACCCAGTACTTC
NA,TRBV7-9,TRBJ2-7,NA,CASSSPDWGVYEQYF,TGTGCCAGCAGCTCCCCAGATTGGGGGGTCTACGAGCAGTACTTC
NA,TRBV28,TRBJ2-1,TRBD1,CASSLGPRTGNNEQFF,TGTGCCAGCAGTTTAGGTCCCCGGACAGGGAACAATGAGCAGTTCTTC
NA,TRBV2,TRBJ2-7,NA,CASGRRPSEQYF,TGTGCCAGCGGCCGCCGCCCTTCCGAGCAGTACTTC
NA,TRBV27,TRBJ2-3,NA,CASSLRILGTDTQYF,TGTGCCAGCAGTCTCCGGATCCTAGGAACAGATACGCAGTATTTT
NA,TRBV28,TRBJ1-6,TRBD1,CASSLRAGGNSPLHF,TGTGCCAGCAGTTTACGGGCAGGGGGTAATTCACCCCTCCACTTT
NA,TRBV30,TRBJ2-1,NA,CAWSSVFNEQFF,TGTGCCTGGAGTAGCGTGTTCAATGAGCAGTTCTTC
few,TRBV9,TRBJ2-5,TRBD2,CASSVGTGGGHETQYF,TGTGCCAGCAGCGTAGGTACGGGAGGAGGCCACGAGACCCAGTACTTC
NA,TRBV30,TRBJ1-6,TRBD1,CAWSVMGTGDSPLHF,TGTGCCTGGAGTGTAATGGGGACAGGGGATTCACCCCTCCACTTT
once,TRBV18,TRBJ1-1,TRBD1,CASSLSQGQMNTEAFF,TGTGCCAGCTCACTCAGCCAGGGACAGATGAACACTGAAGCTTTCTTT
NA,TRBV2,TRBJ1-2,NA,CASSGVEGFNYGYTF,TGTGCCAGCAGTGGGGTGGAGGGGTTTAACTATGGCTACACCTTC
NA,TRBV6-5,TRBJ2-7,NA,CASTAAGAYEQYF,TGTGCCAGCACTGCCGCAGGGGCCTACGAGCAGTACTTC
few,TRBV7-8,TRBJ2-7,NA,CASSPTSYEQYF,TGTGCCAGCAGCCCTACCTCCTACGAGCAGTACTTC
NA,TRBV28,TRBJ2-5,TRBD2,CASSLSAGLGSFETQYF,TGTGCCAGCAGCCTATCAGCGGGACTAGGGTCTTTCGAGACCCAGTACTTC
NA,TRBV9,TRBJ1-5,NA,CASSVDGSQPQHF,TGTGCCAGCAGCGTAGATGGCTCCCAGCCCCAGCATTTT
NA,TRBV19,TRBJ2-3,TRBD2,CASSSALAGVSDTQYF,TGTGCCAGTAGTTCCGCACTAGCGGGAGTTTCAGATACGCAGTATTTT
NA,TRBV4-2,TRBJ2-7,NA,CASSQERQVSYEQYF,TGTGCCAGCAGCCAAGAAAGGCAGGTATCCTACGAGCAGTACTTC
NA,TRBV18,TRBJ2-7,TRBD1,CASSPGQGAAREQYF,TGTGCCAGCTCACCCGGACAGGGGGCAGCCCGCGAGCAGTACTTC
few,TRBV6-6,TRBJ1-1,TRBD1,CASREGQPNTEAFF,TGTGCCAGCAGGGAGGGACAGCCTAACACTGAAGCTTTCTTT
few,TRBV2,TRBJ2-5,TRBD1,CASRPMTGGQGPQYF,TGTGCCAGCAGACCGATGACAGGGGGCCAAGGGCCCCAGTACTTC
NA,TRBV27,TRBJ2-3,TRBD2,CASSFQRESDTQYF,TGTGCCAGCAGTTTCCAGCGGGAGTCAGATACGCAGTATTTT
NA,TRBV6-6,TRBJ2-1,TRBD2,CASAQAGGHYNEQFF,TGTGCCAGCGCCCAGGCGGGGGGGCATTACAATGAGCAGTTCTTC
NA,TRBV19,TRBJ2-5,NA,CATRRGQETQYF,TGTGCCACCAGACGGGGTCAAGAAACCCAGTACTTC
NA,TRBV7-9,TRBJ2-5,TRBD2,CASSFPGGSGSQETQYF,TGTGCCAGCAGCTTCCCCGGGGGTAGCGGGAGTCAAGAGACCCAGTACTTC
once,TRBV19,TRBJ1-2,TRBD1,CASSTRQGAVPYGYTF,TGTGCCAGTAGTACCCGACAGGGGGCGGTCCCCTATGGCTACACCTTC
NA,TRBV29-1,TRBJ1-2,NA,CSGDTSNYGYTF,TGCAGCGGGGACACTTCTAACTATGGCTACACCTTC
NA,TRBV20-1,TRBJ2-1,NA,CSAEYNEQFF,TGCAGTGCAGAGTACAATGAGCAGTTCTTC
few,TRBV6-5,TRBJ2-7,NA,CASIPHDQPPGEQYF,TGTGCCAGCATCCCCCACGACCAACCTCCGGGCGAGCAGTACTTC
NA,TRBV7-9,TRBJ1-5,TRBD1,CASSLGQGRDRAGNQPQHF,TGTGCCAGCAGCTTAGGACAGGGCCGTGATAGGGCCGGCAATCAGCCCCAGCATTTT
NA,TRBV5-3,TRBJ2-5,NA,CARSLVRQRQETQYF,TGTGCCAGAAGCTTGGTACGACAGCGACAAGAGACCCAGTACTTC
NA,TRBV7-2,TRBJ2-3,TRBD2,CASSLEVAGSTDTQYF,TGTGCCAGCAGCTTAGAGGTAGCGGGCAGCACAGATACGCAGTATTTT
NA,TRBV9,TRBJ2-7,NA,CASSPRARGGGHEQYF,TGTGCCAGCAGCCCCCGGGCGAGAGGGGGGGGCCACGAGCAGTACTTC
NA,TRBV4-1,TRBJ2-1,TRBD2,CASSQDRLAGEQFF,TGCGCCAGCAGCCAAGATCGGCTAGCGGGGGAGCAGTTCTTC
NA,TRBV11-2,TRBJ1-1,NA,CASSLAGTEAFF,TGTGCCAGCAGCTTAGCCGGGACAGAAGCTTTCTTT
NA,TRBV10-3,TRBJ2-7,NA,CAISPGSGRTYEQYF,TGTGCCATCAGTCCGGGGAGTGGCAGAACCTACGAGCAGTACTTC
NA,TRBV15,TRBJ2-1,TRBD1,CATSRPPTGQEIPVDEQFF,TGTGCCACCAGCAGACCTCCAACGGGACAGGAGATCCCTGTCGATGAGCAGTTCTTC
NA,TRBV5-1,TRBJ1-1,TRBD1,CASSLTRTGATEAFF,TGCGCCAGCAGCTTGACCCGGACAGGGGCTACTGAAGCTTTCTTT
NA,TRBV29-1,TRBJ1-5,TRBD1,CSVVEGTGGNQPQHF,TGCAGCGTTGTGGAAGGGACAGGGGGTAATCAGCCCCAGCATTTT
NA,TRBV2,TRBJ2-5,TRBD2,CASSATSGGETQYF,TGTGCCAGCAGTGCAACTAGCGGGGGTGAGACCCAGTACTTC
NA,TRBV19,TRBJ2-1,TRBD2,CASSIYLPGLAGNEQFF,TGTGCCAGTAGTATATACCTTCCGGGACTAGCTGGCAATGAGCAGTTCTTC
NA,TRBV7-3,TRBJ2-2,TRBD2,CASSFTGLAGTGELFF,TGTGCCAGCAGCTTTACGGGACTAGCGGGCACCGGGGAGCTGTTTTTT